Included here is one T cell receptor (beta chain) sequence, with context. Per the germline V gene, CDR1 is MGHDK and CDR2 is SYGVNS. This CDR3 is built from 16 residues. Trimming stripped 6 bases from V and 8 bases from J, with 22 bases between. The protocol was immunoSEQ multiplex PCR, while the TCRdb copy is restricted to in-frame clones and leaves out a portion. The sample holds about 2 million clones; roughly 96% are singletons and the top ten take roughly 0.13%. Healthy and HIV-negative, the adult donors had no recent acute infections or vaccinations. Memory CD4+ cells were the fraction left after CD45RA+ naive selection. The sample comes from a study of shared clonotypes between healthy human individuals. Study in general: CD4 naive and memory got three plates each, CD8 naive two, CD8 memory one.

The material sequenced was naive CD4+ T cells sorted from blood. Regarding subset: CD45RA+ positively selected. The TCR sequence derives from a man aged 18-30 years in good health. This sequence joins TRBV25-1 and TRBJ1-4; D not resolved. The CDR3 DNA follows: TGTGCCAGCAGCAACCCCCAACAGAGCAAGAAAGAAAAACTGTTTTTT. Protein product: CASSNPQQSKKEKLFF. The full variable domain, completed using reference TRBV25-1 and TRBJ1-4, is EADIYQTPRYLVIGTGKKITLECSQTMGHDKMYWYQQDPGMELHLIHYSYGVNSTEKGDLSSESTVSRIRTEHFPLTLESARPSHTSQYLCASSNPQQSKKEKLFFGSGTQLSVL.